The clone carrying this T cell receptor beta chain is large by share. Its matching antigen is unknown. At the Johns Hopkins FTIC core, DNA taken from cultured CD4+ T cells was sequenced by way of the Oncomine TCR Beta short-read assay. DNA came from CD4+ T cells after culture. TCRdb reanalysed the PCR reads using MiXCR and keeps one entry per CDR3 protein. The sample comprises under 10,000 distinct CDR3 sequences, less than 80% of which are singletons, and over 15% rests with the top ten. These data originate in a study of vaccination and CD4 T cells after COVID-19. The wider study: Post-COVID draws came a median around 100 days after diagnosis (range 35 to 161).

The CDR3 totals 13 residues. The germline CDR1 and CDR2 sequences are MGHRA and YSYEKL. V gave up 3 bases and J gave up 7 bases; unmatched junction bases: 4. The treatment denotes: roughly 10-day PBMC culture with coronavirus spike peptide pools or control peptides (ViraFEST assay). Under 2.5 million PBMCs were grown per well alongside approximately 10 IU/ml IL-2 and 7.5 to 10 ug/ml peptide pools. This clonotype was obtained from a human donor with COVID-19. This sample comprised cultured CD4+ T cells from blood, obtained after SARS-CoV-2 vaccination. The rearrangement links TRBV4-1 to TRBJ1-2; the match to TRBD1 covers 8 bases. In nucleotides, the CDR3 is TGCGCCAGCAGCCAGCAGGGGGCCCTTGGCTACACCTTC. Translating it yields CASSQQGALGYTF.